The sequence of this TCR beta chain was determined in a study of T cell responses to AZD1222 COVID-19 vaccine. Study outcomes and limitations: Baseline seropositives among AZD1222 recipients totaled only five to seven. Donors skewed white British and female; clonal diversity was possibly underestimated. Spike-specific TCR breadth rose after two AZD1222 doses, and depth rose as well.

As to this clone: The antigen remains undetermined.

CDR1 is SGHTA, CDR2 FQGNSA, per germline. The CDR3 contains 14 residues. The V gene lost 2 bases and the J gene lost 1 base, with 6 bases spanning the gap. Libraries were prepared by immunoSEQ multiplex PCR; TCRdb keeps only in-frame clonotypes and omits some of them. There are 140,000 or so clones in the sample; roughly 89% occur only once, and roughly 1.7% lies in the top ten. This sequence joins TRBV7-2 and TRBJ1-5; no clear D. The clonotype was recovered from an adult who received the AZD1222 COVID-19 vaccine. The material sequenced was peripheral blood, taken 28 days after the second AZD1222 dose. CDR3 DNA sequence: TGTGCCAGCAGCTTATACACCAGCAATCAGCCCCAGCATTTT. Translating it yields CASSLYTSNQPQHF.